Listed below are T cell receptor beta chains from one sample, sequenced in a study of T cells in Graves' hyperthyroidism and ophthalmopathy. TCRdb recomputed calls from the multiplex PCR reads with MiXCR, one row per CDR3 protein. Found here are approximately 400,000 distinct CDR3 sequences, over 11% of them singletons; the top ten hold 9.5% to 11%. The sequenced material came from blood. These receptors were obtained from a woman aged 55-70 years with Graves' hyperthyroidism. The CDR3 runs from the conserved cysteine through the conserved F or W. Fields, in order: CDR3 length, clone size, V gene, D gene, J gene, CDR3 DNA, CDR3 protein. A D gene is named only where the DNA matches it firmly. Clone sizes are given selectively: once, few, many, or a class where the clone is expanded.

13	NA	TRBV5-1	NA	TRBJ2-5	TGCGCCAGCAGCTTGAAGACACGAGAGACCCAGTACTTC	CASSLKTRETQYF
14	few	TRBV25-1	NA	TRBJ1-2	TGTGCCAGCAGTGAATCGGGCGGTATCTATGGCTACACCTTC	CASSESGGIYGYTF
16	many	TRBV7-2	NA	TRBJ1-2	TGTGCCAGCAGCTTAGTTGTGGGCGGAAACACCTATGGCTACACCTTC	CASSLVVGGNTYGYTF
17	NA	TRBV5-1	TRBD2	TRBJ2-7	TGCGCCAGCAGCTTGGGACTAGCGGGAGGATGGGCTTACGAGCAGTACTTC	CASSLGLAGGWAYEQYF
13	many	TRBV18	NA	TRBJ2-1	TGTGCCAGCTCCGCAGGACAGTACAATGAGCAGTTCTTC	CASSAGQYNEQFF
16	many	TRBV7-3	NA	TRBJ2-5	TGTGCCAGCAGCTTAACGTGGGGACCGTCCCCGGAGACCCAGTACTTC	CASSLTWGPSPETQYF
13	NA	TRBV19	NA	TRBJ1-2	TGTGCCAGTAGTCCCCGAAAAAGTCAGGGCTACACCTTC	CASSPRKSQGYTF
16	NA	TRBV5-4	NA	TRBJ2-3	TGTGCCAGCAGCGTACCGGGGCCGGGAGGCACAGATACGCAGTATTTT	CASSVPGPGGTDTQYF
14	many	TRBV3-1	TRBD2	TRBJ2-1	TGTGCCAGCAGCCAAGTCAGCCGCGGGGGTGAGCAGTTCTTC	CASSQVSRGGEQFF
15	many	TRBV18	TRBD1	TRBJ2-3	TGTGCCAGCTCACCACCGAGACAGGGGGCAGATACGCAGTATTTT	CASSPPRQGADTQYF
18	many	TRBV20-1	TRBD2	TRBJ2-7	TGCAGTGCTAGAGCGACGGGGGGAGTCGGGACTAAATTCGAGGAGCAGTACTTC	CSARATGGVGTKFEEQYF
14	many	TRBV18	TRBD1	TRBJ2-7	TGTGCCAGCTCACCACCGCCAGGGGGAAACGAGCAGTACTTC	CASSPPPGGNEQYF
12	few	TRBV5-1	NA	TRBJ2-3	TGTGCCAGCAGCTGGATGGGGGGTACGCAGTATTTT	CASSWMGGTQYF
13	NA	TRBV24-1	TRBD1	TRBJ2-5	TGTGCCACCAGTCAGGGGGCGAGGGAGACCCAGTACTTC	CATSQGARETQYF
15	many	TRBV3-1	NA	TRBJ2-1	TGTGCCAGCAGCCAACTGGCGAGCTCCTACAATGAGCAGTTCTTC	CASSQLASSYNEQFF
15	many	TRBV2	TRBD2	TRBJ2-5	TGTGCCAGCAGCCGGGTCAGCGGGAGTTTAGAGACCCAGTACTTC	CASSRVSGSLETQYF
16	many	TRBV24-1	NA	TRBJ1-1	TGTGCCACCAGTGATTCTAAGGGATCCGTGAACACTGAAGCTTTCTTT	CATSDSKGSVNTEAFF
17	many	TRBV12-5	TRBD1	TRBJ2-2	TGTGCTAGTGGAGGGGTGACAGGGTATATCGGCACCGGGGAGCTGTTTTTT	CASGGVTGYIGTGELFF
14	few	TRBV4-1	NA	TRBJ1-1	TGCGCCAGCAGCCCAACGACTGGGGGCCTTGAAGCTTTCTTT	CASSPTTGGLEAFF
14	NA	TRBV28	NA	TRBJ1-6	TGTGCCAGCAGTTTGGGCAGTCCGGGGGCACCCCTCCACTTT	CASSLGSPGAPLHF
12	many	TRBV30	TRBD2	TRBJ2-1	TGTGCCTGGACTAGCGGGTTCCATGAGCAGTTCTTC	CAWTSGFHEQFF
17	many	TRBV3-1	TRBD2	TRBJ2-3	TGTGCCAGCAGCCAAGAACCCCTAGCGGAGGGGCGGGATACGCAGTATTTT	CASSQEPLAEGRDTQYF
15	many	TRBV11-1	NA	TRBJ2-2	TGTGCCAGCAGCTTCAGGGGGGTCGACACCGGGGAGCTGTTTTTT	CASSFRGVDTGELFF
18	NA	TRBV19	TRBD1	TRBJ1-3	TGTGCCAGTAGCATCGGACAGGGGGTTTGGGGCTCTGGAAACACCATATATTTT	CASSIGQGVWGSGNTIYF
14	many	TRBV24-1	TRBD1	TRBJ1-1	TGTGCCACCAGTTCGGGACAGGGGGCGACTGAAGCTTTCTTT	CATSSGQGATEAFF
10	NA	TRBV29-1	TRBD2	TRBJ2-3	TGCAGCGTGGGACTAGTCGCGCAGTATTTT	CSVGLVAQYF
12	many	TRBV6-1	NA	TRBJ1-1	TGTGCCAGCAAAAGGGGGGTCGCTGAAGCTTTCTTT	CASKRGVAEAFF
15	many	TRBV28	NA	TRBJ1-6	TGTGCCAGCAGTTTAAATTCTGGGCATAATTCACCCCTCCACTTT	CASSLNSGHNSPLHF
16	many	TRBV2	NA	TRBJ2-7	TGTGCCAGCAGTATGGGTCCAGGGACAAACTCCTACGAGCAGTACTTC	CASSMGPGTNSYEQYF
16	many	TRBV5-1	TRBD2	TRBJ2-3	TGCGCCAGCAGCGCCGGGACTAGCGGGGACACAGATACGCAGTATTTT	CASSAGTSGDTDTQYF
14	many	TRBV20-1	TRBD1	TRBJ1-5	TGCAGTGCTAGAGGGGGGACAGGGGCTCAGCCCCAGCATTTT	CSARGGTGAQPQHF
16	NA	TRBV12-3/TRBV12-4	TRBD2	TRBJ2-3	TGTGCCAGCAGTTTCTACAGGACTAGCGGGGCAGATACGCAGTATTTT	CASSFYRTSGADTQYF
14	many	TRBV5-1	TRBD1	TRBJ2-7	TGCGCCAGCAGCTTGTGGGCAGGGGGCTACGAGCAGTACTTC	CASSLWAGGYEQYF